What follows are 17 T cell receptor beta chains derived from one specimen sequenced in a study of blood T cell repertoires in COVID-19. The protocol was immunoSEQ multiplex PCR, while the TCRdb copy is restricted to in-frame clones and leaves out a portion. The profile shows some 190,000 clones, around 85% of them singletons. Sequencing was done on a sample of peripheral blood. These receptors originate from a woman aged 55-70 years with acute or convalescent COVID-19.

With regard to this clone: The sample has other DNA sequences that encode this CDR3 too. The gene calls are TRBV7-3 and TRBJ2-1; 10 nucleotides line up with TRBD2. The CDR3 covers 15 residues. The V gene's germline CDR1 is SGHTA and CDR2 FQGTGA. The trim removed 5 bases at V and 4 bases at J, leaving 5 bases unmatched. As DNA, the CDR3 is TGTGCCAGCAGCCCTGGACTAGCGGATTACAATGAGCAGTTCTTC. The encoded protein is CASSPGLADYNEQFF. Combining the CDR3 with reference TRBV7-3 and TRBJ2-1 gives the whole variable domain GAGVSQTPSNKVTEKGKYVELRCDPISGHTALYWYRQSLGQGPEFLIYFQGTGAADDSGLPNDRFFAVRPEGSVSTLKIQRTERGDSAVYLCASSPGLADYNEQFFGPGTRLTVL.

The chain employs TRBV24-1 and TRBJ1-4; 9 bases fit TRBD1. This CDR3 has 16 residues. Looked up from germline, CDR1 is KGHDR and CDR2 is SFDVKD. Trimming at V came to 2 bases and at J to 6 bases, leaving 6 bases not matched to a gene. The DNA of the CDR3 is TGTGCCACCAGTGATTCGACAGGGGGGGAGTATGAAAAACTGTTTTTT. This encodes CATSDSTGGEYEKLFF.

This chain uses TRBV2 with TRBJ2-1, with 7 bases identical to TRBD2. Trimming removed 1 base from V and 5 bases from J; junction bases left unmatched: 5. CDR3 size: 15 residues. Per the germline V gene, CDR1 is SNHLY and CDR2 is FYNNEI. The CDR3 loop reads CASSEETSNHNEQFF. CDR3 coding DNA: TGTGCCAGCAGTGAAGAGACTAGCAACCACAATGAGCAGTTCTTC.

The chain links TRBV12-5 to TRBJ2-5; TRBD2 matches 8 bases. Germline CDR1 and CDR2: LGHNT and FRNRAP. V trimming: 11 bases; J trimming: 4 bases; junction bases outside the gene matches: 9. The CDR3 loop spans 13 amino acids. The CDR3: CAAQAGAGETQYF. The CDR3 DNA sequence: TGTGCTGCACAAGCGGGAGCAGGAGAGACCCAGTACTTC.

The V gene is TRBV7-9, the J gene TRBJ1-1; D is undetermined. The CDR3 is made up of 13 amino acids. The germline gives CDR1 SEHNR, CDR2 FQNEAQ (reference sequence). V lost 2 bases to trimming and J lost 1 base, with 5 bases between them. CDR3 coding DNA: TGTGCCAGCAGCTTAATGGCGAACACTGAAGCTTTCTTT. Its protein product is CASSLMANTEAFF.

The CDR3: CATSRLPVGADTQYF. For the CDR3, the DNA is TGTGCCACCAGCAGACTGCCCGTGGGCGCGGATACGCAGTATTTT. The chain links TRBV15 to TRBJ2-3; D call uncertain. The CDR3 is 15 residues long. Trimming pared 2 bases from V and 6 bases from J, leaving 15 bases between. Germline V lookup: CDR1 LNHNV, CDR2 YYDKDF (reference sequence).

V gene TRBV3-1 (or the pseudogene TRBV3-2) combines with J gene TRBJ1-3, with 8 bases fitting TRBD1. There are 15 residues in the CDR3. Germline V gene data show CDR1 as LGHDT and CDR2 as YNNKEL (reference sequence). Trimming at V came to 8 bases and at J to 1 base, leaving 7 bases not matched to a gene. CDR3 bases: TGTGCCAGCCGAGACAGGGGATCTTCTGGAAACACCATATATTTT. Translation gives CASRDRGSSGNTIYF.

This chain connects TRBV3-1 (or the pseudogene TRBV3-2) to TRBJ1-1; D unclear. Germline CDR1 and CDR2: LGHDT and YNNKEL (reference sequence). V was shortened by 2 bases and J by 1 base, with 8 bases between the two germline ends. This CDR3 spans 14 amino acids. Here the CDR3 reads CASSQRERNTEAFF. Here the CDR3 DNA reads TGTGCCAGCAGCCAAAGGGAGAGGAACACTGAAGCTTTCTTT.

The chain combines TRBV10-2 with TRBJ1-3; TRBD1 might be the D (5 bases). Trimming removed 7 bases from V and 0 bases from J, with 13 bases in between. This CDR3 is 15 amino acids long. Germline V lookup: CDR1 WSHSY, CDR2 SAAADI. DNA for the CDR3: TGCGCCAGCACTCTACAGACAGTCTCTGGAAACACCATATATTTT. The encoded protein is CASTLQTVSGNTIYF.

The chain carries TRBV5-1 and TRBJ2-2, with D possibly matching TRBD1 (5 bases). With 2 bases removed from V and 4 bases from J, the gap between germline ends came to 12 bases. The germline V gene has CDR1 SGHRS and CDR2 YFSETQ. There are 15 residues in the CDR3. The CDR3 sequence: CASSFRGPATGELFF. The CDR3 DNA sequence: TGCGCCAGCAGCTTTAGGGGCCCGGCCACCGGGGAGCTGTTTTTT.

The rearrangement joins TRBV5-4 to TRBJ2-1, with 8 bases aligning to TRBD1. Germline V gene sequence: CDR1 SGHNT, CDR2 YYREEE (reference sequence). Germline trimming cut 4 bases from V and 5 bases from J; bases unmatched to any gene: 5. This CDR3 comprises 14 residues. The CDR3 here is CASSAGQGNNEQFF. CDR3 nucleotide sequence: TGTGCCAGCAGCGCCGGACAGGGAAACAATGAGCAGTTCTTC.

This clone was detected once. CDR3: CATSENSGNTIYF. The CDR3, as DNA: TGTGCCACTTCGGAGAACTCTGGAAACACCATATATTTT. The J gene is TRBJ1-3, the V gene TRBV19; D uncertain. The CDR3 is made up of 13 amino acids. Trimming pared 10 bases from V and 0 bases from J, leaving 10 bases between. CDR1 and CDR2 (germline): LNHDA, SQIVND (reference sequence).

Comment on this clone: Within the sample, other DNA sequences also encode this same CDR3. This sequence joins TRBV3-1 (or the pseudogene TRBV3-2) and TRBJ2-1; 11 bases map to TRBD2. CDR1 and CDR2 (germline): LGHDT, YNNKEL (reference sequence). Unmatched junction bases numbered 0, after V lost 3 bases and J lost 2 bases. CDR3 length equals 15 residues. As DNA, the CDR3 is TGTGCCAGCAGCCAGACTAGCGGGACCTACAATGAGCAGTTCTTC. It is translated as CASSQTSGTYNEQFF.

There are a few counts of this clone. The chain links TRBV15 to TRBJ2-4; no clear D gene. The germline V gene has CDR1 LNHNV and CDR2 YYDKDF (reference sequence). The V end was cut by 3 bases, the J end by 1 base, with 10 bases between. The CDR3 is 15 residues long. CDR3 nucleotide sequence: TGTGCCACCAGCAGTGATAGAGGTGCCAAAAACATTCAGTACTTC. Amino acids: CATSSDRGAKNIQYF.

The chain couples TRBV7-2 to TRBJ2-3; possibly TRBD2 for D (6 bases). There are 15 residues in the CDR3. Per germline, CDR1 SGHTA and CDR2 FQGNSA. Between the trimmed V and J ends, which lost 5 bases and 0 bases, there was a span of 12 bases. CDR3 bases: TGTGCCAGCAGCCCAGTAAGCGGGAGCACAGATACGCAGTATTTT. Its protein is CASSPVSGSTDTQYF.

This clone appeared a single time. The rearrangement links TRBV27 to TRBJ2-2; possibly TRBD1 for D (7 bases). The CDR3 covers 14 residues. V was cut by 2 bases and J by 4 bases, with 8 bases left in between. Germline V gene lookup returns CDR1 MNHEY and CDR2 SMNVEV (reference sequence). The CDR3 DNA reads as TGTGCCAGCAGTTTACAGGGGGGCACCGGGGAGCTGTTTTTT. Translated, it gives CASSLQGGTGELFF.

The gene calls are TRBV5-5 and TRBJ2-2; 11 nucleotides agree with TRBD2. This CDR3 comprises 16 residues. V lost 0 bases and J lost 6; bases outside the gene matches: 4. Looked up from germline, CDR1 is SGHKS and CDR2 is YYEKEE (reference sequence). The CDR3, as DNA: TGTGCCAGCAGCTTGGCGGCACTAGCGGGGGCCGGGGAGCTGTTTTTT. This gives the protein CASSLAALAGAGELFF. The full variable domain, with the rest looked up from reference TRBV5-5 and TRBJ2-2, is DAGVTQSPTHLIKTRGQQVTLRCSPISGHKSVSWYQQVLGQGPQFIFQYYEKEERGRGNFPDRFSARQFPNYSSELNVNALLLGDSALYLCASSLAALAGAGELFFGEGSRLTVL.